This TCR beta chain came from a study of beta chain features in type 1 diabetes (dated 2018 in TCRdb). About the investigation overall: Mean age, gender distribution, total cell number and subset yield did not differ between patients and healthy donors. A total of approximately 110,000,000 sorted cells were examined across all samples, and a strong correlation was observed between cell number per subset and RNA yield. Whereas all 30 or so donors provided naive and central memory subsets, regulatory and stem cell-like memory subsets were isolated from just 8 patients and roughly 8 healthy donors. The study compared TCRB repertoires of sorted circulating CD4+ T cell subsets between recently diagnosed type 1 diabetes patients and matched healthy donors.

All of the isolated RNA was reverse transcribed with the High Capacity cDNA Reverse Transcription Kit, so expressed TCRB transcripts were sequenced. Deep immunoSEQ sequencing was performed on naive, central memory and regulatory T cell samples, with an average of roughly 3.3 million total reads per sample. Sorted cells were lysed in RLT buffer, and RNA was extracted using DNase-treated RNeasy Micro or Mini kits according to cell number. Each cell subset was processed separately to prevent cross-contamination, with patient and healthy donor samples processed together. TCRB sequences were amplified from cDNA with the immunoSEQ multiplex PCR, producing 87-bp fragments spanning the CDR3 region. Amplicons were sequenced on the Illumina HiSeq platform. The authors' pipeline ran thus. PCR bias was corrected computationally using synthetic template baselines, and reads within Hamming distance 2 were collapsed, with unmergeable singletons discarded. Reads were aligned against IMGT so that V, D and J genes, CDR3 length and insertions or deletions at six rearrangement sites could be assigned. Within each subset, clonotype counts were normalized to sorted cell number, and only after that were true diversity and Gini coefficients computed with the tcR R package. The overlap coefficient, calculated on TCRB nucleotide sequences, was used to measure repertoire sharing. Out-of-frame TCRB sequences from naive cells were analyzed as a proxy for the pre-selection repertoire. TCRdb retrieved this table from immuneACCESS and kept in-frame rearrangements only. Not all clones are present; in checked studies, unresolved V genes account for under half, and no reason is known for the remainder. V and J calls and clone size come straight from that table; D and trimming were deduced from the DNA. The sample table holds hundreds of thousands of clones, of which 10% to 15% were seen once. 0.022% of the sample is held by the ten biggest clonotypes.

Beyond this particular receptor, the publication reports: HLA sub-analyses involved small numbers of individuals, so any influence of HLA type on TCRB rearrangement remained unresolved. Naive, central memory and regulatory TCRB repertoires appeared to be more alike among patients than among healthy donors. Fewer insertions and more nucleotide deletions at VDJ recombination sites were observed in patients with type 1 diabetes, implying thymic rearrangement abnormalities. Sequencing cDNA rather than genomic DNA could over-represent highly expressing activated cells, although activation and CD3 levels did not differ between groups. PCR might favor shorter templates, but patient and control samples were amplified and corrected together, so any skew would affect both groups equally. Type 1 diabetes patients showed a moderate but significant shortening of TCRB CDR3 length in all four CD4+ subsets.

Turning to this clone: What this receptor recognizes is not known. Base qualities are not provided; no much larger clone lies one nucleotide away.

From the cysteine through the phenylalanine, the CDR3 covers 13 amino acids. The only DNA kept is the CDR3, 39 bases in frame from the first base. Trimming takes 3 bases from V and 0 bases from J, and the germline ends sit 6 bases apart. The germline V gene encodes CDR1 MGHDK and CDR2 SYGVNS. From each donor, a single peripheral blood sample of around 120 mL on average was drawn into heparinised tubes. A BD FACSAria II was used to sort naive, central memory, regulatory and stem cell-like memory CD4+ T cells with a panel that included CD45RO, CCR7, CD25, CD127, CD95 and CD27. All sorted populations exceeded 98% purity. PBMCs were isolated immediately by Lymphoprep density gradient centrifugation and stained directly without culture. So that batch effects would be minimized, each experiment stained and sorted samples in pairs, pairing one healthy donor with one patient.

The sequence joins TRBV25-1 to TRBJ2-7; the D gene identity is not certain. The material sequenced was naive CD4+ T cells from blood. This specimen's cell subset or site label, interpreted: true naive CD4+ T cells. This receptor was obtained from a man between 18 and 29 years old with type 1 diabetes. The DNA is TGTGCCAGCAGTGATCCAGCCTCCTACGAGCAGTACTTC. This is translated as CASSDPASYEQYF.